This TCR beta chain was documented in a study of graft-versus-host responses after intestinal transplantation. About this clone itself: Its antigen is unknown.

Repertoires were generated with immunoSEQ multiplex PCR, while TCRdb's copy carries only in-frame clones and drops some. The top ten hold more than 0.4% of the sample, which has about 90,000 clones, 75% to 95% seen once. The CDR3 length is 16 residues. J was trimmed by 0 bases and V by 0 bases; bases with no gene match: 3. Germline assignment: CDR1 MNHEY and CDR2 SVGAGI. The chain links TRBV6-5 to TRBJ2-7; 9 bases agree with TRBD1. This sequence was found in a human donor who received an intestinal transplant. This specimen was unstimulated CD8+ T cells sorted from spleen or lymph node cells, taken before intestinal transplant. The CDR3 bases are TGTGCCAGCAGTTACTCGACACAGGGGGCCTCCTACGAGCAGTACTTC. The encoded protein is CASSYSTQGASYEQYF.